This T cell receptor (beta chain) was captured by sequencing in a study of CD8 T cells in Susac syndrome. This CDR3 comprises 15 residues. The V gene end was trimmed by 3 bases and the J gene end by 5 bases; junction bases not matched to a gene: 4. The germline gives CDR1 SGHVS, CDR2 FNYEAQ. From blood CD8+ and CD4+ T cells, the TCR beta chain was sequenced. Reverse transcription of roughly 0.5 to 1 ug RNA was performed with random hexamers. TCRdb ran MiXCR on the immunoSEQ multiplex PCR reads and lists one entry per CDR3 protein. The sample lists 120,000 or so distinct CDR3 sequences, about 95% occurring once.

The chain recombines TRBV7-6 with TRBJ2-5; 12 nucleotides agree with TRBD1. The sequencing input was CD4+ T cells from PBMCs. The TCR was taken from a human donor in good health. The CDR3 here is CASSLAGTGGETQYF. The DNA of the CDR3 is TGTGCCAGCAGCTTGGCCGGGACAGGGGGCGAGACCCAGTACTTC.